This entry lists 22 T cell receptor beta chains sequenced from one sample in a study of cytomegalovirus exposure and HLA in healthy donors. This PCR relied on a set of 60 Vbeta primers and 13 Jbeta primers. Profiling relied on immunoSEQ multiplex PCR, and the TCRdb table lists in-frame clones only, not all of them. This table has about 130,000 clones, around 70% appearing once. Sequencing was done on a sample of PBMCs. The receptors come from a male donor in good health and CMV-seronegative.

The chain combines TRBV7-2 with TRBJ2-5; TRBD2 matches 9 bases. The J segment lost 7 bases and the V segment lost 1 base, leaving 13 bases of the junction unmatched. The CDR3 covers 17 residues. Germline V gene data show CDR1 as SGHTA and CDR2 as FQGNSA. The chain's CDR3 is CASSLVFRSGGLGTQYF. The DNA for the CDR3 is TGTGCCAGCAGCTTAGTTTTTAGAAGCGGGGGGTTGGGGACCCAGTACTTC.

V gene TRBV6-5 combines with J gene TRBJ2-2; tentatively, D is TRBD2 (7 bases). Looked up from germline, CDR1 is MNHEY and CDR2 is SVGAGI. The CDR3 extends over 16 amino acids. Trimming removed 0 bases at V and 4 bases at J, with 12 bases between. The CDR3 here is CASSYSRGGGTGELFF. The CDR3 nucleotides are TGTGCCAGCAGTTACTCGAGAGGGGGGGGCACCGGGGAGCTGTTTTTT.

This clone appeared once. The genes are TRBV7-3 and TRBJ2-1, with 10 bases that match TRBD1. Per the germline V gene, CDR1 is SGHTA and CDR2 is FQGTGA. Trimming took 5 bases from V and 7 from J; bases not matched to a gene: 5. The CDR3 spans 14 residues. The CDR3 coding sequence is TGTGCCAGCAGCGGGGGACAGGGGAGGAATGAGCAGTTCTTC. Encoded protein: CASSGGQGRNEQFF.

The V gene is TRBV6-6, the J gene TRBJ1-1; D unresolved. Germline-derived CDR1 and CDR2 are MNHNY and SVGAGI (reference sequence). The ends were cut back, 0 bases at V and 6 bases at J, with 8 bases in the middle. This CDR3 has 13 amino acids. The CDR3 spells CASSYSSQSEAFF. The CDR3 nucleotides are TGTGCCAGCAGTTACTCGTCCCAGTCTGAAGCTTTCTTT.

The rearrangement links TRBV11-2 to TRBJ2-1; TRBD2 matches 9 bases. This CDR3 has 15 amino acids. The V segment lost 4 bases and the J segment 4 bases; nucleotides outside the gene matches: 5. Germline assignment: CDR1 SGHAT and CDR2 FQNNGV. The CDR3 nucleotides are TGTGCCAGCAGCTCCCTAGCGGGGCAATACAATGAGCAGTTCTTC. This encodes CASSSLAGQYNEQFF.

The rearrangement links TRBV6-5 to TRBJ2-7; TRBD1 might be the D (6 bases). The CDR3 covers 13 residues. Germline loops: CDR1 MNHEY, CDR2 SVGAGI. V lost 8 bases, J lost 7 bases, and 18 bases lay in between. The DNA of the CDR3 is TGTGCCAGCTCCGTCCAGGGGACGGGGGAGCAGTACTTC. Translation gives CASSVQGTGEQYF.

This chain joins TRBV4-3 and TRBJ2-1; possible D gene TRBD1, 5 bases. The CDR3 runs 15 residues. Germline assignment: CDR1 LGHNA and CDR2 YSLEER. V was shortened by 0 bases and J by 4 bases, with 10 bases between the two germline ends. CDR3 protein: CASSQDRQGYNEQFF. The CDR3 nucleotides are TGCGCCAGCAGCCAAGATAGGCAGGGATACAATGAGCAGTTCTTC.

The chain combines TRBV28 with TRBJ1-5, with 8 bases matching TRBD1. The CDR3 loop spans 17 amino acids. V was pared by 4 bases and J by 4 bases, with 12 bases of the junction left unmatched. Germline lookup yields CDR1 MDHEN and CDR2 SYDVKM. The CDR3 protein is CASSSTGAIRGNQPQHF. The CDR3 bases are TGTGCCAGCAGTTCGACAGGGGCCATTAGGGGTAATCAGCCCCAGCATTTT.

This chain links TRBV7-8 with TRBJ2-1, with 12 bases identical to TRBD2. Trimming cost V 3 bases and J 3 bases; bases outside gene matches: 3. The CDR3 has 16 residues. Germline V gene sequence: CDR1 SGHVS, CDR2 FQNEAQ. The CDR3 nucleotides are TGTGCCAGCAGCTTGGCTAGCGGGGGGGTCTACAATGAGCAGTTCTTC. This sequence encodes CASSLASGGVYNEQFF.

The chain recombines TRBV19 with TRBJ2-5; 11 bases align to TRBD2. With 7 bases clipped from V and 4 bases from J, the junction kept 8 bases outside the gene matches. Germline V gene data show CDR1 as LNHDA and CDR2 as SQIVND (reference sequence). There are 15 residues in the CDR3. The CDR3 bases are TGTGCCAGTAATGATCGAGGACTAGCGGGAGAGACCCAGTACTTC. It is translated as CASNDRGLAGETQYF.

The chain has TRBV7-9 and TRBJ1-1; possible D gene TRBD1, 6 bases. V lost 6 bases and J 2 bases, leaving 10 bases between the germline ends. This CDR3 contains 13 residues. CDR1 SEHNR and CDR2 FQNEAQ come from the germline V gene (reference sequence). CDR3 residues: CASRPGDNTEAFF. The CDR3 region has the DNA TGTGCCAGCAGACCAGGGGATAACACTGAAGCTTTCTTT.

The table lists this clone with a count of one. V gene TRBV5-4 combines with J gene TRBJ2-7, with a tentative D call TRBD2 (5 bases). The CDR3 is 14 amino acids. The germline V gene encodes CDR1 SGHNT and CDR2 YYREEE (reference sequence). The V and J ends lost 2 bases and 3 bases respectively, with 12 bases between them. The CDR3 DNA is TGTGCCAGCAGCTTTGTCCCTGGGAGCTACGAGCAGTACTTC. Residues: CASSFVPGSYEQYF.

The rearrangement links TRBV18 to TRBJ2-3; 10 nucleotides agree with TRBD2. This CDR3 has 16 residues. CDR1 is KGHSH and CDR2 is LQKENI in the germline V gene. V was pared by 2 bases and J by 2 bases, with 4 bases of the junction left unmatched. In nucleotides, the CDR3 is TGTGCCAGCTCACCAGCGGGGACTAGCGCCACAGATACGCAGTATTTT. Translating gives CASSPAGTSATDTQYF. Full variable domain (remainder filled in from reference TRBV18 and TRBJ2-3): NAGVMQNPRHLVRRRGQEARLRCSPMKGHSHVYWYRQLPEEGLKFMVYLQKENIIDESGMPKERFSAEFPKEGPSILRIQQVVRGDSAAYFCASSPAGTSATDTQYFGPGTRLTVL.

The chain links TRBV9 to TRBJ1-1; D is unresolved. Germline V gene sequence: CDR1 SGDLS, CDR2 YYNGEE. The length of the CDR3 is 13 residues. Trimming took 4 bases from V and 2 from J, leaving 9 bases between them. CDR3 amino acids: CASSPTLNTEAFF. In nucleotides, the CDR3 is TGTGCCAGCAGCCCCACTCTTAACACTGAAGCTTTCTTT.

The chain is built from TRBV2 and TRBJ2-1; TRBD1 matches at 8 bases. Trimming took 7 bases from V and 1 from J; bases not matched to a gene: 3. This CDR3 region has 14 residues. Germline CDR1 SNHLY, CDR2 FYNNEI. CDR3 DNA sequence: TGTGCCAGCATTAGGGACAGGTCCTACAATGAGCAGTTCTTC. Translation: CASIRDRSYNEQFF.

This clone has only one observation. CDR3 nucleotide sequence: TGTGCCAGCAGTGACCAAAGCGGGGGGCCAGATACGCAGTATTTT. This sequence encodes CASSDQSGGPDTQYF. The V and J genes are TRBV6-1 and TRBJ2-3, with 9 positions matching TRBD2. CDR3 length: 15 residues. CDR1 and CDR2 (germline): MNHNS, SASEGT. The trim removed 3 bases at V and 4 bases at J, leaving 5 bases unmatched.

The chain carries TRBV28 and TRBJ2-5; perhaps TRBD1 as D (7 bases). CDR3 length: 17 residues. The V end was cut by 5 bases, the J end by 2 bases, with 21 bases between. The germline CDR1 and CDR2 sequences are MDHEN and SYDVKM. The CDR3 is CASSPTDIRGVQETQYF. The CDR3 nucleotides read TGTGCCAGCAGTCCAACCGACATCAGGGGGGTTCAAGAGACCCAGTACTTC. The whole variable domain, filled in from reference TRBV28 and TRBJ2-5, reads DVKVTQSSRYLVKRTGEKVFLECVQDMDHENMFWYRQDPGLGLRLIYFSYDVKMKEKGDIPEGYSVSREKKERFSLILESASTNQTSMYLCASSPTDIRGVQETQYFGPGTRLLVL.

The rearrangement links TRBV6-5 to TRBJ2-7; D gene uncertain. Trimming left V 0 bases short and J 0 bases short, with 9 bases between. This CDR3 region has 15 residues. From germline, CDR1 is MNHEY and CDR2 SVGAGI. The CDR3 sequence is CASSYSSVLSYEQYF. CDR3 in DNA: TGTGCCAGCAGTTACTCCTCCGTTCTCTCCTACGAGCAGTACTTC.

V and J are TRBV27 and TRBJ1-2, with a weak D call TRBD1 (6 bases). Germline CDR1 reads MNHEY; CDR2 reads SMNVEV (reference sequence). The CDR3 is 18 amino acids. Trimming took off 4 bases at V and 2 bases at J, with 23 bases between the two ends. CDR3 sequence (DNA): TGTGCCAGCAGTTCCACTCGGACAGTATCCGACCTGAACTATGGCTACACCTTC. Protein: CASSSTRTVSDLNYGYTF.

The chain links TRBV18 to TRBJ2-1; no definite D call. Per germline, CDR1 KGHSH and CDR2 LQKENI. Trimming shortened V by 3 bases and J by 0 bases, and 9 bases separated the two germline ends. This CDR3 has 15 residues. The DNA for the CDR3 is TGTGCCAGCTCACCCCTCCAGGCCTCCTACAATGAGCAGTTCTTC. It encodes CASSPLQASYNEQFF.

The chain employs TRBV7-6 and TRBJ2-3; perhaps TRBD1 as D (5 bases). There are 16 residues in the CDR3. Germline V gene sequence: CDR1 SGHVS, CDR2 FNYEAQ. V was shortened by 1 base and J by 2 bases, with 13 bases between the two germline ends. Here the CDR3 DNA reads TGTGCCAGCAGCTTAGGGGCAGGGCTCTCCACAGATACGCAGTATTTT. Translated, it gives CASSLGAGLSTDTQYF.

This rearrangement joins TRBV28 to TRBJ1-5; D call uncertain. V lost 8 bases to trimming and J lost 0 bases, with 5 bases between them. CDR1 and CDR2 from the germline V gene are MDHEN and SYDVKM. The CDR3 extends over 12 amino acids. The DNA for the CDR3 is TGTGCCAGCTTTTATAGCAATCAGCCCCAGCATTTT. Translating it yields CASFYSNQPQHF.